The T cell receptor (beta chain) under discussion was sequenced for a study of blood T cell repertoires in COVID-19. Study overall: Acute-phase and convalescent COVID-19 samples originated in the United States, Italy and Spain.

Original analysis: Reference gene primer amplification gave nucleated cell count estimates. Data came from immunoSEQ multiplex PCR; TCRdb stores just in-frame clones and leaves some out. V and J calls and clone size come straight from that table; D and trimming were deduced from the DNA. The table shows a few hundred thousand clones, with 82% occurring only once. The CDR3 contains 13 residues. Trimming stripped 5 bases from V and 8 bases from J, with 13 bases between. Germline loops: CDR1 SGHNT, CDR2 YENEEA. Categorization into cohorts depended on clinical history that participants reported. The receptor comes from a woman aged 60-75 years who had recovered from COVID-19. Sequenced input: PBMCs or T cells enriched from blood (not recorded which). This sequence joins TRBV11-3 and TRBJ2-1; D is unclear. The CDR3 reads CASSPVGTDEQFF. CDR3 DNA: TGTGCCAGCAGCCCCGTCGGTACGGATGAGCAGTTCTTC. The full variable domain, rest sourced from reference TRBV11-3 and TRBJ2-1, is EAGVVQSPRYKIIEKKQPVAFWCNPISGHNTLYWYLQNLGQGPELLIRYENEEAVDDSQLPKDRFSAERLKGVDSTLKIQPAELGDSAVYLCASSPVGTDEQFFGPGTRLTVL.